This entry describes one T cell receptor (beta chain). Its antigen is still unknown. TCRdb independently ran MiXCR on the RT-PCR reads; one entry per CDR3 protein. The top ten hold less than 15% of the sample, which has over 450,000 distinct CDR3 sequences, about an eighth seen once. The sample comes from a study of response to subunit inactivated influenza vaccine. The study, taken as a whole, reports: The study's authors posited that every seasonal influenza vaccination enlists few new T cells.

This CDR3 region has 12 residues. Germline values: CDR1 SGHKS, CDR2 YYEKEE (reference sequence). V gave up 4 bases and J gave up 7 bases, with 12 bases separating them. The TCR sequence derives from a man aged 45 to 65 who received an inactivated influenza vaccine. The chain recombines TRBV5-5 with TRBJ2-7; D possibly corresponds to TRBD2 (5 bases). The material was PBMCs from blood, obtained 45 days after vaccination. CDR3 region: CASSHPEGEQYF. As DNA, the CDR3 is TGTGCCAGCAGCCACCCTGAGGGTGAGCAGTACTTC.